These T cell receptor beta chains were read from a single sample in a study of regulatory T cells in long-lasting Graves disease. TCRdb fed the multiplex PCR reads into MiXCR, producing one record per CDR3 protein. Among 400,000 to 500,000 distinct CDR3 sequences, around 15% were seen once, and the ten largest hold about 23%. The same data also went into a second study, on T cells in Graves' hyperthyroidism and ophthalmopathy.

The sample consisted of peripheral blood mononuclear cells (PBMCs), taken at new diagnosis, from a patient treated with antithyroid drugs. All receptors come from a woman in her late teens or twenties with Graves disease. Both conserved end residues are part of each CDR3.

V,CDR3
TRBV28,CASSFGTVTYEQYF
TRBV6-1,CASSDREYEQYF
TRBV5-1,CASSLERIPGELFF
TRBV6-5,CASSYSVGNSNQPQHF
TRBV7-2,CASSSDSLAGELFF
TRBV7-6,CASSWRRGESTPHSPFF
TRBV19,CASTIGRSFAGELFF
TRBV7-6,CASSLEAGGPDDEAFF
TRBV2,CASTKARGVGENTEAFF
TRBV20-1,CSAVGTTYEQYF
TRBV29-1,CSVEPQEGGSYEQYF
TRBV20-1,CSAITRTGHSMNTEAFF
TRBV2,CASSDPSIRKETQYF
TRBV6-2/TRBV6-3,CASITAGITEAFF
TRBV7-2,CASSFDHLYEQYF
TRBV2,CASSVGTEKLYNEQFF
TRBV27,CASSSSTSVFTGELFF
TRBV6-1,CASIGRGESPLHF
TRBV20-1,CSARVTDTQYF
TRBV27,CASLRWGLNTEAFF